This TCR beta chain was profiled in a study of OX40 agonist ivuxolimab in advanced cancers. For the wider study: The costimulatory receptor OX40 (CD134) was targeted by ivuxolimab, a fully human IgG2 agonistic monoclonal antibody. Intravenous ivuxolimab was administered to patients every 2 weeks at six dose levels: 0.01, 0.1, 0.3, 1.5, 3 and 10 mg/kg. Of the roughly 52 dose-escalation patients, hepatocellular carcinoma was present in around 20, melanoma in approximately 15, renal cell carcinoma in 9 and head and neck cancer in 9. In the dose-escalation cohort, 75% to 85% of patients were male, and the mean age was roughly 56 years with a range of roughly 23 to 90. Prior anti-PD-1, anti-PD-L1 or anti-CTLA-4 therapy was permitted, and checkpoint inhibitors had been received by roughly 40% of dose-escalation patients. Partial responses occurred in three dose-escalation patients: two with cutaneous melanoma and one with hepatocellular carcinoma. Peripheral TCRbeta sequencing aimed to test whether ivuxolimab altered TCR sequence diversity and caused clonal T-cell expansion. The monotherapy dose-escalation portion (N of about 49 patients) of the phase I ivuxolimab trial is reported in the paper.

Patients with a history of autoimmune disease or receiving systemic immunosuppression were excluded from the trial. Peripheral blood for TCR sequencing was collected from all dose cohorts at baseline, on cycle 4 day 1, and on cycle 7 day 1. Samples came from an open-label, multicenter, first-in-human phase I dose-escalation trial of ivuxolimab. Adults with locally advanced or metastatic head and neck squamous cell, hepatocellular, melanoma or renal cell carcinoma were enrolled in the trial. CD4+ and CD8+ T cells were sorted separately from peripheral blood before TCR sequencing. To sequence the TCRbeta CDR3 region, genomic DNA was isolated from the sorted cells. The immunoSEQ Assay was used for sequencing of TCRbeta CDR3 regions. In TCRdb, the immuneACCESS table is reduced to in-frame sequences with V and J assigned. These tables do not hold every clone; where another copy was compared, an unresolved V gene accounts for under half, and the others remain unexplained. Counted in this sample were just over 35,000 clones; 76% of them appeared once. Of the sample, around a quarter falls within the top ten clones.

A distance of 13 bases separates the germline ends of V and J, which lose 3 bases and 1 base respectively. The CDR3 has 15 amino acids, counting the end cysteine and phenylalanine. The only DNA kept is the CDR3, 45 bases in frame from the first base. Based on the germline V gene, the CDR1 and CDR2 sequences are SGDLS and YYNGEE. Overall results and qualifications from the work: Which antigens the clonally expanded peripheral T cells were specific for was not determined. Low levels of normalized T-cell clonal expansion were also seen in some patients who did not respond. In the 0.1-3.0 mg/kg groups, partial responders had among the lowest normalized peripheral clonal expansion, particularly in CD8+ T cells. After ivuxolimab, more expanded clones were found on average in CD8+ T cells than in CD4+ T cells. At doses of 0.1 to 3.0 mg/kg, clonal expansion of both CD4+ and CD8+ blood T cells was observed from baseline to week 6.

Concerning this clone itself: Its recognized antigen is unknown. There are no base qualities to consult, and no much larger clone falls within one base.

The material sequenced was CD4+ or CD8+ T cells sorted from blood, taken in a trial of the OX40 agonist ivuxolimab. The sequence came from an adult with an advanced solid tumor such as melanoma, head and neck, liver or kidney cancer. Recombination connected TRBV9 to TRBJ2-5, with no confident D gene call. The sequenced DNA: TGTGCCAGCAGCGCTGGTACCGGGCCCCAAGAGACCCAGTACTTC. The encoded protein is CASSAGTGPQETQYF.